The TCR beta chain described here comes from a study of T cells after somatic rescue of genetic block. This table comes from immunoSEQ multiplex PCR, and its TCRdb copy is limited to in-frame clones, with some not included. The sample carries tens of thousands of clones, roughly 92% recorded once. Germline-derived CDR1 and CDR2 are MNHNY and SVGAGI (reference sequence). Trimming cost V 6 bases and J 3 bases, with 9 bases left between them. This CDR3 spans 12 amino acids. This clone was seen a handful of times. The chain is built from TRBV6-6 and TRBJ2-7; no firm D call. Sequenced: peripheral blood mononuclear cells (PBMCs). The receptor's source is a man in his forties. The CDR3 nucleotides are TGTGCCAGCAGCTCCCGGATCTACGAGCAGTACTTC. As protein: CASSSRIYEQYF.